This T cell receptor (beta chain) was retrieved from a study of blood T cell repertoires in COVID-19 (dated by TCRdb to 2018 to 2020). With regard to the full study: Collaborator samples came from the United States, Italy and Spain and covered acute and convalescent phases of COVID-19. The prospective study material was composed of cDNA or gDNA derived from T cells, B-cell-depleted T cells, or PBMCs. Subjects who had been exposed to COVID-19, were actively infected with it, or had recovered from it provided the deeply sampled blood TCRbeta repertoires that made up the dataset. A freely available public database, intended as a resource for researchers studying the immune response to SARS-CoV-2, is where the repertoires were released. Samples came from the ongoing ImmuneRACE study (first 160 participants) plus 1,254 subjects from 6 global collaborators. A de-identified subject ID, COVID-19 status, age in years and sex were almost always included in the sample metadata. Where available, HLA class I and class II types were obtained from metadata supplied by the sample provider rather than from assay-based typing.

TCRbeta CDR3 regions were amplified from genomic DNA using the immunoSEQ Assay, a bias-controlled multiplex PCR. Per the authors' processing: The number of nucleated cells in each sample was estimated by amplification of reference gene primers within the assay. Sequence reads were collapsed and filtered to measure the absolute abundance of every unique TCRbeta CDR3 rearrangement. For each sample, productive Simpson clonality was calculated by taking the square root of Simpson's diversity index across productive rearrangements. TCRdb provides this immuneACCESS table in a form limited to in-frame rearrangements. Some clones are lacking; in checked studies, under half of them reflect an unresolved V gene, and why the rest are absent is not known. The D gene and trimming were derived from the DNA, and the V and J assignments and clone size from that table. A total of about 170,000 clones appear in this sample, around 80% of them only once. The biggest ten clones account for roughly 12% of the sample.

On this clone: Its antigen specificity is not known. The sample holds no much larger clone one base away, and base qualities are not on file.

Participants in the prospective study were aged roughly 18 to 100 years, lived in approximately 26 United States geographic areas, and enrolled through a virtual design. In the prospective study, cohorts were assigned on the basis of participant-reported clinical history obtained from a screening survey and a study questionnaire. ImmuneRACE Cohort 3 recovered participants were defined by two consecutive negative NP/OP PCR tests, healthcare professional clearance, or symptom resolution. In the prospective study, whole blood, serum and a nasopharyngeal or oropharyngeal swab were collected from each participant by mobile phlebotomists. Prospective study participants could optionally give additional blood draws and questionnaires over an approximately 2-month period. Before DNA extraction, prospective study blood samples were shipped either frozen or at room temperature. V trim: 5 bases; J trim: 4 bases; unmatched bases: 12. The germline V gene (reference sequence) sets CDR1 to WNHNN and CDR2 to SYGVQD. Including the terminal cysteine and phenylalanine, the CDR3 comprises 19 residues. The kept DNA is CDR3 alone, 57 bases in frame from the first base.

Overall results and qualifications from the work: The amount of clinical and demographic metadata varied by source and participant and was provided uncurated.

Recombination connected TRBV10-1 to TRBJ2-3; 16 junctional bases match TRBD2. This TCR was sampled from a man aged 45 to 65 who had recovered from COVID-19. Sequences were obtained from PBMCs or T cells enriched from blood (not recorded which). CDR3 loop: CASSPLPGLAGGTADTQYF. Read as DNA, the sequence is TGCGCCAGCAGTCCCCTTCCGGGACTAGCGGGGGGGACTGCAGATACGCAGTATTTT.